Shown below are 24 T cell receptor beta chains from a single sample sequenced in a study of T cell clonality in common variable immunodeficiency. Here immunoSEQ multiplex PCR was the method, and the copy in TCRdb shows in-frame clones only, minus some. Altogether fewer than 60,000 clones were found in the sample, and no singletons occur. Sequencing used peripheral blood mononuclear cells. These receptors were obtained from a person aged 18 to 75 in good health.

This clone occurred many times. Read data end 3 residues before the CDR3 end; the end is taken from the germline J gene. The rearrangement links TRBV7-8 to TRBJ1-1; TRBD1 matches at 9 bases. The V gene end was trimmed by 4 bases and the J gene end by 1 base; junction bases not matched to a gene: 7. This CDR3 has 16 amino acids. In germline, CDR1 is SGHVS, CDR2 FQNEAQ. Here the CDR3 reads CASSSRDRVRNTEAFF. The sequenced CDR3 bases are TGTGCCAGCAGCTCCCGGGACAGGGTAAGGAACACTGAA. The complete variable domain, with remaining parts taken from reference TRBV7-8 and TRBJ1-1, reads GAGVSQSPRYKVAKRGQDVALRCDPISGHVSLFWYQQALGQGPEFLTYFQNEAQLDKSGLPSDRFFAERPEGSVSTLKIQRTQQEDSAVYLCASSSRDRVRNTEAFFGQGTRLTVV.

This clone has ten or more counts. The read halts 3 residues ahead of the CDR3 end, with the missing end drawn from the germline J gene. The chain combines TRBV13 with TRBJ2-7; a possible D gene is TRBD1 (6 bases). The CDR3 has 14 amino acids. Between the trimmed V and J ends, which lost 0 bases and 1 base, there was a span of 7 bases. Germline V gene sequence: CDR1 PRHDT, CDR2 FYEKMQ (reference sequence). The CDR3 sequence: CASSLGRGSYEQYF. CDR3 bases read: TGTGCCAGCAGCTTAGGGAGGGGGTCCTACGAG. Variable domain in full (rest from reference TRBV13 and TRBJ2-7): AAGVIQSPRHLIKEKRETATLKCYPIPRHDTVYWYQQGPGQDPQFLISFYEKMQSDKGSIPDRFSAQQFSDYHSELNMSSLELGDSALYFCASSLGRGSYEQYFGPGTRLTVT.

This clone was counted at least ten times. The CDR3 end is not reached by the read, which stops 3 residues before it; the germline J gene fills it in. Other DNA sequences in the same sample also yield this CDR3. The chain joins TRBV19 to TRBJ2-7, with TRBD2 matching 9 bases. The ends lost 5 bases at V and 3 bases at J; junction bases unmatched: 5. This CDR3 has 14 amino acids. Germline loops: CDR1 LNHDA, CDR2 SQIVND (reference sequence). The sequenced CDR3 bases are TGTGCCAGTAGTGGGCGGGAGGGCTTCTACGAG. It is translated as CASSGREGFYE. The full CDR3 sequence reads CASSGREGFYEQYF.

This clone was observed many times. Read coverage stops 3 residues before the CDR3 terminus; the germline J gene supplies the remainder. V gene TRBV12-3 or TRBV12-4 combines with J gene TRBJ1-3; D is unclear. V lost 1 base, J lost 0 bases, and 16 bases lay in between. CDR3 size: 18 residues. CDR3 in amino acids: CASSLGFDTGYSGNTIYF. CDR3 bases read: TGTGCCAGCAGTTTAGGGTTTGACACCGGCTACTCTGGAAACACC.

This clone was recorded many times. CDR3 amino acids: CSARDPKPTGGQGTYEQYF. CDR3 DNA, as far as it was read: TGCAGTGCTAGAGATCCGAAGCCCACCGGGGGACAGGGTACGTACGAG. The genes are TRBV20-1 and TRBJ2-7, with 9 bases aligning to TRBD1. The missing CDR3 end, 3 residues past where the read stops, is filled in from the germline J gene. Germline V gene lookup returns CDR1 DFQATT and CDR2 SNEGSKA (reference sequence). The CDR3 contains 19 residues. V lost 0 bases, J lost 4 bases, and 19 bases stayed unmatched.

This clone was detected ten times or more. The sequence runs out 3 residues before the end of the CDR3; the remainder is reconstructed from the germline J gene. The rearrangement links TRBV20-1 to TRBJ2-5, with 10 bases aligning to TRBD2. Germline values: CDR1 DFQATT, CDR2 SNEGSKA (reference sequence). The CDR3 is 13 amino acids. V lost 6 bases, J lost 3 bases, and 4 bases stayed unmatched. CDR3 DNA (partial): TGCAGTGCCCCTAGCGGGGGCAAAGAGACC. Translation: CSAPSGGKET. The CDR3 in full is CSAPSGGKETQYF.

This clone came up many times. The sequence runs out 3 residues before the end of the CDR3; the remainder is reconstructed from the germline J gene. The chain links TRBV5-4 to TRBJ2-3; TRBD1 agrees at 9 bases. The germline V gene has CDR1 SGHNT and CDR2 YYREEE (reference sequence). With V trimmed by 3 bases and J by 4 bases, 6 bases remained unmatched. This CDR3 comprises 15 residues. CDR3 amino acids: CASSSRDRESDTQYF. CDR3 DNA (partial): TGTGCCAGCAGCTCAAGGGACAGGGAATCAGATACG.

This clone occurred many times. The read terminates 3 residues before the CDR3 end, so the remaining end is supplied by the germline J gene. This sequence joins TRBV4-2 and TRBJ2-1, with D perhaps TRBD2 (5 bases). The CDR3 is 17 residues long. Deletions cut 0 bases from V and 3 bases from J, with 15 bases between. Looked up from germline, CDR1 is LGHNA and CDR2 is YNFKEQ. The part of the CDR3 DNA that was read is TGTGCCAGCAGCCAAGAAGTTACTAGGAGATTCTACAATGAG. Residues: CASSQEVTRRFYNE. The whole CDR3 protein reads CASSQEVTRRFYNEQFF.

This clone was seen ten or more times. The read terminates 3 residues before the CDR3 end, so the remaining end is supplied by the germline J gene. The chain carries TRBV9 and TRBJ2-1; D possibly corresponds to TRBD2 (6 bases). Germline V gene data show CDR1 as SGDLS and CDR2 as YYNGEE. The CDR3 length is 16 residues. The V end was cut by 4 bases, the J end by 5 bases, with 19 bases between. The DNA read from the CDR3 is TGTGCCAGCAGCCCCCCCCGACTAGGTACCAACAATGAG. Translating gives CASSPPRLGTNNE. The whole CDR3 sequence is CASSPPRLGTNNEQFF. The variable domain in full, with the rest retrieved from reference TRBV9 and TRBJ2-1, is DSGVTQTPKHLITATGQRVTLRCSPRSGDLSVYWYQQSLDQGLQFLIQYYNGEERAKGNILERFSAQQFPDLHSELNLSSLELGDSALYFCASSPPRLGTNNEQFFGPGTRLTVL.

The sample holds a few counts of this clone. Incomplete CDR3 DNA: TGTGCCAGCAGCTTAGGCCAGGGGGGCCAAGAGACC. Its protein is CASSLGQGGQET. In full, the CDR3 reads CASSLGQGGQETQYF. The genes are TRBV7-9 and TRBJ2-5, with D perhaps matching TRBD1 (7 bases). Read data end 3 residues before the CDR3 end; the end is taken from the germline J gene. Trimming took off 1 base at V and 1 base at J, with 10 bases between the two ends. Germline CDR1 and CDR2: SEHNR and FQNEAQ (reference sequence). This CDR3 is 15 amino acids long.

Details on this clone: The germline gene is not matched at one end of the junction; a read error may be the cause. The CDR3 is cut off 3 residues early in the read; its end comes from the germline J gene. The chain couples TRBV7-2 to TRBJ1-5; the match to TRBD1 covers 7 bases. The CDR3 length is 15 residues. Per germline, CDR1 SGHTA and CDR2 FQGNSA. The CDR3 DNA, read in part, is TGTGCCAACAGCTTAGTTTCCAGGGGGAACCAGCCC. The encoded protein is CANSLVSRGNQP. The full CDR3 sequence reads CANSLVSRGNQPQHF. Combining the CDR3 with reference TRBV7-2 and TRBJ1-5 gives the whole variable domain GAGVSQSPSNKVTEKGKDVELRCDPISGHTALYWYRQSLGQGLEFLIYFQGNSAPDKSGLPSDRFSAERTGGSVSTLTIQRTQQEDSAVYLCANSLVSRGNQPQHFGDGTRLSIL.

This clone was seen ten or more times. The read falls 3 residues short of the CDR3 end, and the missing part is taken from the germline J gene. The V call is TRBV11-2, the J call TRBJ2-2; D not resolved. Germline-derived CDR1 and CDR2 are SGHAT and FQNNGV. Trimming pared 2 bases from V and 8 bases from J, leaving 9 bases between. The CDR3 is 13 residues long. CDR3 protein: CASSLRLRGELFF. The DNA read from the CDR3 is TGTGCCAGCAGCTTAAGGTTGAGGGGGGAG.

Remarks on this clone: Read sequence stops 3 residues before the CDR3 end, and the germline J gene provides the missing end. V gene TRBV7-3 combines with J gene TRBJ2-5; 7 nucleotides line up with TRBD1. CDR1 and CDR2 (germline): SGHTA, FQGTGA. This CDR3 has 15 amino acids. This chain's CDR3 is CASSVSGKGTDTQYF. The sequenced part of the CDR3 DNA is TGTGCCAGCAGCGTCTCAGGGAAGGGGACAGATACC.

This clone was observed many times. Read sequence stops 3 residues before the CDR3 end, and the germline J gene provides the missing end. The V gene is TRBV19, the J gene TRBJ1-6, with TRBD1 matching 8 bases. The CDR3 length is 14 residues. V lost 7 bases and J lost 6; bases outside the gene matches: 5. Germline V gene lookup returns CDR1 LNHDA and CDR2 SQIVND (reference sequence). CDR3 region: CASTRGPGNSPLHF. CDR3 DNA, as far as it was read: TGTGCCAGTACCAGGGGGCCGGGTAATTCACCC.

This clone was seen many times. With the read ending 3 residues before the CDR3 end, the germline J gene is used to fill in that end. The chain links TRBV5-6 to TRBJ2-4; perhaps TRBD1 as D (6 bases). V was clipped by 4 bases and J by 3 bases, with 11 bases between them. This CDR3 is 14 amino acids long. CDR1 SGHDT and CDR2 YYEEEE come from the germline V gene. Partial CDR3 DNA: TGTGCCAGCAGCATGGGACAAATCAAAAACATT. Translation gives CASSMGQIKNI. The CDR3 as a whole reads CASSMGQIKNIQYF.

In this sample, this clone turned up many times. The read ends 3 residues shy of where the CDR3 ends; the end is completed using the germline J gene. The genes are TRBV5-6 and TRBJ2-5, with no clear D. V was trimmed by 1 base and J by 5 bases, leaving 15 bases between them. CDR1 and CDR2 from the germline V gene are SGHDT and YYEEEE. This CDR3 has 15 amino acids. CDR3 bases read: TGTGCCAGCAGCTTGCGATCGTATTCTACGGAGACC. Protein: CASSLRSYSTET. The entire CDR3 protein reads CASSLRSYSTETQYF.

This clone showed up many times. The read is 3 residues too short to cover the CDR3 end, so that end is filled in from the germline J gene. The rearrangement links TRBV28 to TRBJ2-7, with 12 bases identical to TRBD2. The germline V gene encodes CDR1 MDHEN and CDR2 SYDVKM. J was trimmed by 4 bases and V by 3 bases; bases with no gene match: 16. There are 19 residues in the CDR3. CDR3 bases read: TGTGCCAGCAGTTTCCCTATCATAACCCTAGCGGGGGGGACATACGAG. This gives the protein CASSFPIITLAGGTYE. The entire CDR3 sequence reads CASSFPIITLAGGTYEQYF.

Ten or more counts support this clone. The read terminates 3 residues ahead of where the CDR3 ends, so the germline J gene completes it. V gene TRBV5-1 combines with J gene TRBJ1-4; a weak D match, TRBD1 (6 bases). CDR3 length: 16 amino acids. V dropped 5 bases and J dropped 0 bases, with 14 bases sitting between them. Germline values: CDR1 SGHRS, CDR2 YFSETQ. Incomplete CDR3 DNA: TGCGCCAGCAGTTACGGGACATTTGCAACTAATGAAAAA. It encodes CASSYGTFATNEK. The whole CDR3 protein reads CASSYGTFATNEKLFF.

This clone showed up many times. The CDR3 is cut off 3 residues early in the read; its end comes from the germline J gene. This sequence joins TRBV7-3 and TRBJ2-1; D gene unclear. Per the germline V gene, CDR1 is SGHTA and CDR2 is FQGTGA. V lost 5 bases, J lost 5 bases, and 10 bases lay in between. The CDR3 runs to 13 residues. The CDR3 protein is CASSHYVNNEQFF. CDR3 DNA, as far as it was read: TGTGCCAGCAGCCACTATGTGAACAATGAG.

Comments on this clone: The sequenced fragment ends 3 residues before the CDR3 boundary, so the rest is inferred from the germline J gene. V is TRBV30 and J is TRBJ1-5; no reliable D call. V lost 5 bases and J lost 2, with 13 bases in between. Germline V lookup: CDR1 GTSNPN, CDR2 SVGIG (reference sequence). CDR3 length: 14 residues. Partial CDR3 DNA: TGTGCCTGGTCAGCGGGATGGGGCAATCAGCCC. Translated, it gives CAWSAGWGNQP. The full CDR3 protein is CAWSAGWGNQPQHF.

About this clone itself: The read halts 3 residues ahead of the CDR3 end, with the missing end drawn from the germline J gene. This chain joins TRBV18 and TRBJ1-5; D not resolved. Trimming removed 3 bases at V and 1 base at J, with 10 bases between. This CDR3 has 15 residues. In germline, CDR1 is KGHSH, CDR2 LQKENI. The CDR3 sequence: CASSPQENSNQPQHF. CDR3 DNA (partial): TGTGCCAGCTCACCCCAGGAGAACAGCAATCAGCCC.

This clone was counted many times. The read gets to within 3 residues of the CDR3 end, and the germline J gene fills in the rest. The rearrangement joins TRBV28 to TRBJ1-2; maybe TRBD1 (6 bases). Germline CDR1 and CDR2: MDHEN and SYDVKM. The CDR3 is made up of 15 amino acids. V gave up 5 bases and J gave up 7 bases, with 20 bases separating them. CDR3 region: CASSPGSTGGRGYTF. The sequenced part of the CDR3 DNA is TGTGCCAGCAGTCCGGGGTCGACAGGAGGCCGTGGC.

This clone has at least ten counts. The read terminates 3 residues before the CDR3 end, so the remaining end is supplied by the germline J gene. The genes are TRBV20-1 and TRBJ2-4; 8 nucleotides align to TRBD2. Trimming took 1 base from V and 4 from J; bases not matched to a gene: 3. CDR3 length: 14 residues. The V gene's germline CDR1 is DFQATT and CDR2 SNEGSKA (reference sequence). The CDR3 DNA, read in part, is TGCAGTGCTAGAGCTAGCGGGCTGAAAAACATT. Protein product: CSARASGLKNI. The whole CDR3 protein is CSARASGLKNIQYF.

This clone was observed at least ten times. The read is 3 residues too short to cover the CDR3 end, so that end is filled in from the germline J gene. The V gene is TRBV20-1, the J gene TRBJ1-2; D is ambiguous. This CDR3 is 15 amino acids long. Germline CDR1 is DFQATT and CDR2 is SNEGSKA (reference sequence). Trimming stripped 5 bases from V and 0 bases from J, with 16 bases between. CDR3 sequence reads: CSAPSPAVPNYGYTF. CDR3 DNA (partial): TGCAGTGCTCCCAGCCCGGCGGTTCCTAACTATGGC.